A selection of T cell receptor beta chains follows, all from one sample in a study of blood T cell repertoires in COVID-19. Profiled with immunoSEQ multiplex PCR; TCRdb holds only in-frame clones, not every one. Found here are around 190,000 clones, 75% to 85% of them singletons; the top ten hold about 7.2%. Sequencing input: peripheral blood. The receptors come from a man in his 60s with acute or convalescent COVID-19. CDR3s include the opening cysteine and the closing phenylalanine or tryptophan. A D gene is named only where the DNA matches it firmly. The size field is filled for only some rows; it gives once, few, many or a size class.

d_call: -
clone_size: -
v_call: TRBV15
j_call: TRBJ2-1
cdr3_aa: CATSRDFGSGDEQFF
cdr3_nt: TGTGCCACCAGCAGAGATTTCGGGAGTGGAGATGAGCAGTTCTTC

d_call: TRBD2
clone_size: -
v_call: TRBV7-2
j_call: TRBJ2-1
cdr3_aa: CASSLGTSGNEQFF
cdr3_nt: TGTGCCAGCAGCTTAGGGACTAGCGGGAATGAGCAGTTCTTC

d_call: TRBD1
clone_size: -
v_call: TRBV10-2
j_call: TRBJ1-2
cdr3_aa: CAIQGIKYGYTF
cdr3_nt: TGCGCCATACAGGGGATAAAGTATGGCTACACCTTC

d_call: -
clone_size: once
v_call: TRBV12-3/TRBV12-4
j_call: TRBJ1-3
cdr3_aa: CASSFQATIYF
cdr3_nt: TGTGCCAGCAGTTTTCAGGCCACCATATATTTT

d_call: TRBD1
clone_size: -
v_call: TRBV29-1
j_call: TRBJ1-1
cdr3_aa: CSVEWGQGTEAFF
cdr3_nt: TGCAGCGTTGAGTGGGGACAGGGCACTGAAGCTTTCTTT

d_call: -
clone_size: -
v_call: TRBV30
j_call: TRBJ2-7
cdr3_aa: CAWAHEVSYEQYF
cdr3_nt: TGTGCCTGGGCCCATGAAGTGAGCTACGAGCAGTACTTC

d_call: TRBD1
clone_size: -
v_call: TRBV2
j_call: TRBJ1-5
cdr3_aa: CASNRDRGHQPQHF
cdr3_nt: TGTGCCAGCAATCGGGACAGGGGGCATCAGCCCCAGCATTTT

d_call: TRBD2
clone_size: -
v_call: TRBV2
j_call: TRBJ2-1
cdr3_aa: CASSPLAGGHTEQFF
cdr3_nt: TGTGCCAGCAGTCCTCTAGCGGGAGGGCATACTGAGCAGTTCTTC

d_call: -
clone_size: few
v_call: TRBV9
j_call: TRBJ1-1
cdr3_aa: CASSVVGRPTEAFF
cdr3_nt: TGTGCCAGCAGCGTAGTAGGCAGGCCGACTGAAGCTTTCTTT

d_call: -
clone_size: -
v_call: TRBV10-3
j_call: TRBJ2-6
cdr3_aa: CAISVAPRDPGANVLTF
cdr3_nt: TGTGCCATCAGTGTAGCTCCGCGAGACCCTGGGGCCAACGTCCTGACTTTC

d_call: TRBD1
clone_size: -
v_call: TRBV4-1
j_call: TRBJ2-5
cdr3_aa: CASSQEEGLVGGMQETQYF
cdr3_nt: TGCGCCAGCAGCCAAGAAGAGGGGCTGGTAGGGGGCATGCAAGAGACCCAGTACTTC

d_call: -
clone_size: -
v_call: TRBV5-1
j_call: TRBJ2-1
cdr3_aa: CASSPSQGSSYNEQFF
cdr3_nt: TGCGCCAGCAGCCCTTCTCAGGGGAGCTCCTACAATGAGCAGTTCTTC

d_call: -
clone_size: -
v_call: TRBV10-3
j_call: TRBJ1-1
cdr3_aa: CAIRALNTEAFF
cdr3_nt: TGTGCCATCAGGGCCTTGAACACTGAAGCTTTCTTT

d_call: -
clone_size: once
v_call: TRBV4-1
j_call: TRBJ2-7
cdr3_aa: CASSLTNIRSPGEQYF
cdr3_nt: TGCGCCAGCAGCCTTACAAACATTCGGTCTCCGGGGGAGCAGTACTTC

d_call: -
clone_size: -
v_call: TRBV10-3
j_call: TRBJ1-1
cdr3_aa: CAIVFFPTGNHTEAFF
cdr3_nt: TGTGCCATCGTCTTCTTCCCAACGGGAAACCACACTGAAGCTTTCTTT

d_call: TRBD2
clone_size: -
v_call: TRBV3-1/TRBV3-2
j_call: TRBJ2-1
cdr3_aa: CASSQPLATHNEQFF
cdr3_nt: TGTGCCAGCAGCCAACCACTAGCGACACACAATGAGCAGTTCTTC

d_call: TRBD1
clone_size: few
v_call: TRBV4-3
j_call: TRBJ1-2
cdr3_aa: CASSQETGGGYTF
cdr3_nt: TGCGCCAGCAGCCAAGAGACAGGGGGTGGCTACACCTTC

d_call: -
clone_size: -
v_call: TRBV9
j_call: TRBJ1-1
cdr3_aa: CASSLGGLNTEAFF
cdr3_nt: TGTGCCAGCAGCCTCGGGGGGCTGAACACTGAAGCTTTCTTT

d_call: TRBD1
clone_size: -
v_call: TRBV6-5
j_call: TRBJ2-4
cdr3_aa: CASSYYRQGKNIQYF
cdr3_nt: TGTGCCAGCAGTTATTATAGACAGGGCAAAAACATTCAGTACTTC

d_call: -
clone_size: -
v_call: TRBV2
j_call: TRBJ2-3
cdr3_aa: CASNNLGLDTQYF
cdr3_nt: TGTGCCAGCAACAACCTAGGTTTGGATACGCAGTATTTT

d_call: TRBD2
clone_size: -
v_call: TRBV19
j_call: TRBJ2-2
cdr3_aa: CASSPTSGGLTGELFF
cdr3_nt: TGTGCCAGTAGTCCGACTAGCGGGGGGCTCACCGGGGAGCTGTTTTTT

d_call: -
clone_size: -
v_call: TRBV19
j_call: TRBJ1-3
cdr3_aa: CASSLELYSYYSGNTIYF
cdr3_nt: TGTGCCAGTAGCCTCGAGTTGTATAGCTACTACTCTGGAAACACCATATATTTT

d_call: -
clone_size: once
v_call: TRBV6-5
j_call: TRBJ2-4
cdr3_aa: CASSNRKNIQYF
cdr3_nt: TGTGCCAGCAGTAACAGAAAAAACATTCAGTACTTC

d_call: TRBD2
clone_size: -
v_call: TRBV29-1
j_call: TRBJ2-3
cdr3_aa: CSVEGTSGDPDTQYF
cdr3_nt: TGCAGCGTTGAAGGGACTAGCGGGGACCCAGATACGCAGTATTTT

d_call: -
clone_size: -
v_call: TRBV5-1
j_call: TRBJ2-1
cdr3_aa: CASSLDPASSYNEQFF
cdr3_nt: TGCGCCAGCAGCTTGGATCCCGCGAGCTCCTACAATGAGCAGTTCTTC

d_call: -
clone_size: -
v_call: TRBV6-5
j_call: TRBJ2-4
cdr3_aa: CASSRTAENIQYF
cdr3_nt: TGTGCCAGCAGTCGAACAGCGGAAAACATTCAGTACTTC

d_call: TRBD2
clone_size: -
v_call: TRBV4-2
j_call: TRBJ2-3
cdr3_aa: CASSNRLAGDASTDTQYF
cdr3_nt: TGTGCCAGCAGCAACCGACTAGCGGGCGACGCTAGCACAGATACGCAGTATTTT

d_call: -
clone_size: -
v_call: TRBV27
j_call: TRBJ2-7
cdr3_aa: CASSYSAGRGEQYF
cdr3_nt: TGTGCCAGCAGTTATTCGGCAGGGCGAGGCGAGCAGTACTTC

d_call: TRBD2
clone_size: -
v_call: TRBV10-3
j_call: TRBJ2-1
cdr3_aa: CAISGTSGSSYNEQFF
cdr3_nt: TGTGCCATCAGCGGGACTAGCGGGTCCTCCTACAATGAGCAGTTCTTC

d_call: TRBD1
clone_size: -
v_call: TRBV3-1/TRBV3-2
j_call: TRBJ2-5
cdr3_aa: CASTSSTGGGTQYF
cdr3_nt: TGTGCCAGCACCTCCTCGACAGGGGGCGGGACCCAGTACTTC

d_call: -
clone_size: -
v_call: TRBV9
j_call: TRBJ2-7
cdr3_aa: CASSVGGPGIYEQYF
cdr3_nt: TGTGCCAGCAGCGTAGGGGGCCCAGGGATCTACGAGCAGTACTTC

d_call: TRBD1
clone_size: -
v_call: TRBV7-9
j_call: TRBJ1-1
cdr3_aa: CASSSPTGTGRAPAENTEAFF
cdr3_nt: TGTGCCAGCAGCAGCCCGACCGGGACAGGGAGGGCGCCGGCGGAAAACACTGAAGCTTTCTTT

d_call: TRBD2
clone_size: -
v_call: TRBV5-1
j_call: TRBJ2-1
cdr3_aa: CASSLAPGLAGVNEQFF
cdr3_nt: TGCGCCAGCAGCTTGGCACCGGGACTAGCGGGGGTAAATGAGCAGTTCTTC

d_call: -
clone_size: -
v_call: TRBV5-1
j_call: TRBJ2-3
cdr3_aa: CASSFPRTETDTQYF
cdr3_nt: TGCGCCAGCAGCTTTCCTCGTACTGAGACAGATACGCAGTATTTT

d_call: TRBD1
clone_size: -
v_call: TRBV4-3
j_call: TRBJ2-2
cdr3_aa: CASSPEQGARAGELFF
cdr3_nt: TGCGCCAGCAGCCCAGAACAGGGGGCTCGGGCCGGGGAGCTGTTTTTT

d_call: TRBD2
clone_size: once
v_call: TRBV24-1
j_call: TRBJ2-3
cdr3_aa: CATSPKTSGRAGDTQYF
cdr3_nt: TGTGCCACCAGTCCCAAGACTAGCGGGAGGGCCGGAGATACGCAGTATTTT